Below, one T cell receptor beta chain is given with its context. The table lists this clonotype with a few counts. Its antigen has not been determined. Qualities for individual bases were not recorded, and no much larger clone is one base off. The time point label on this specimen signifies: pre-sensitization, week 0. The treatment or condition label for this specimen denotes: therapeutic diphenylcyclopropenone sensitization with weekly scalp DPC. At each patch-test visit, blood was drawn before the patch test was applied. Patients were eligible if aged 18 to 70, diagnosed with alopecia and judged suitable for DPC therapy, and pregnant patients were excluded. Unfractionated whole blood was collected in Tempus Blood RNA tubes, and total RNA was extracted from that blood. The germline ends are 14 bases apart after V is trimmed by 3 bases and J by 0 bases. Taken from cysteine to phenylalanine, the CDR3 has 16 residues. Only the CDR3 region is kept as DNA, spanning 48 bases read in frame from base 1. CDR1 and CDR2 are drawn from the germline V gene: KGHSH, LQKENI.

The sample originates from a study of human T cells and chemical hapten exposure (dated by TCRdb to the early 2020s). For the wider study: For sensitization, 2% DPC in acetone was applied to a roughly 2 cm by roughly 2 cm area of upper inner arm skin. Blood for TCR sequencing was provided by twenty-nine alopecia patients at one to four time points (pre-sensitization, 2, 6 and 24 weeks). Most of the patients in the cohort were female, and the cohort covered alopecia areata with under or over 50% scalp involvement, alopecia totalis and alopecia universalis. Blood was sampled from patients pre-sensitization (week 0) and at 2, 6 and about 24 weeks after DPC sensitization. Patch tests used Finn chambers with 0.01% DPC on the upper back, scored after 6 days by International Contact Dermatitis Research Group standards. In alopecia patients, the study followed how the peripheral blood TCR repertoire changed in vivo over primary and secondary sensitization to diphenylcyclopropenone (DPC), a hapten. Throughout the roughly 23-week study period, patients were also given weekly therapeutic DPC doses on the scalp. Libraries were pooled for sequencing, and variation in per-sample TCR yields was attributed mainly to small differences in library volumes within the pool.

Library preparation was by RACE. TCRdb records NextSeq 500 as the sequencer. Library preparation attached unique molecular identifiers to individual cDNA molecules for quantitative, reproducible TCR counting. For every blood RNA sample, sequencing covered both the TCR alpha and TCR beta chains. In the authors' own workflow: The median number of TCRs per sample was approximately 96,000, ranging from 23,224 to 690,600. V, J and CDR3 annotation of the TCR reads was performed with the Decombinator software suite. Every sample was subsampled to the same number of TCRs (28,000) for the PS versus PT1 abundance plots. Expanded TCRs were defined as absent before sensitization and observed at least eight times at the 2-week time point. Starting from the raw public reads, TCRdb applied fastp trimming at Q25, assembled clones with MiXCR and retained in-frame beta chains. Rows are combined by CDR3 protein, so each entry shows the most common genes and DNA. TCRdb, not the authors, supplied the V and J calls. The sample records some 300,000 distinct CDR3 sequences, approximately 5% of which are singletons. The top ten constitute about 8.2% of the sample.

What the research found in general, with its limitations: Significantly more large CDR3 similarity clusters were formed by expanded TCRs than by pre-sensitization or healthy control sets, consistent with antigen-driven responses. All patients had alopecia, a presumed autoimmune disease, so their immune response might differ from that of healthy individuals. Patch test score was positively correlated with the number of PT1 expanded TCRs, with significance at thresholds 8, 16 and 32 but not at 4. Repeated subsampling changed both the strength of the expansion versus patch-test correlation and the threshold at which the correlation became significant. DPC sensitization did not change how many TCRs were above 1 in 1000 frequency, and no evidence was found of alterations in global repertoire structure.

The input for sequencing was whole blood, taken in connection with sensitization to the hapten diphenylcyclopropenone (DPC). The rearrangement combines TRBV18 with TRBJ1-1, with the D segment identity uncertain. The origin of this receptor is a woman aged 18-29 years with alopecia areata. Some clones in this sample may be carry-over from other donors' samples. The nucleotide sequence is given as TGTGCCAGCTCACCGATCGAACAGATTATGAACACTGAAGCTTTCTTT. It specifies CASSPIEQIMNTEAFF.